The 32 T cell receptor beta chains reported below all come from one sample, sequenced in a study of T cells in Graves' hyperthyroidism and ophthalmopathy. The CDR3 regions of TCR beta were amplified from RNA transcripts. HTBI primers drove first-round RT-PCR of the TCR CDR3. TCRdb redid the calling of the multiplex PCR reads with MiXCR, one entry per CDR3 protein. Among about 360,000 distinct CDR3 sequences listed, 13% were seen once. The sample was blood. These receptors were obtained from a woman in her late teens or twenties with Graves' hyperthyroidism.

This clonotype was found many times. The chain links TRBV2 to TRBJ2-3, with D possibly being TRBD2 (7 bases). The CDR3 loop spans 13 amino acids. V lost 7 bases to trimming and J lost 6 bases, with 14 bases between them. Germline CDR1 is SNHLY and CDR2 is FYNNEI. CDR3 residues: CASMGGGPDTQYF. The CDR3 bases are TGTGCCAGCATGGGCGGGGGCCCGGATACGCAGTATTTT.

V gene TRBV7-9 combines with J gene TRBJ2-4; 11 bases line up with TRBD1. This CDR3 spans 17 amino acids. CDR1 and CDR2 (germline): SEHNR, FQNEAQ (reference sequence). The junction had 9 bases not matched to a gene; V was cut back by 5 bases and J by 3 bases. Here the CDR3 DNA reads TGTGCCAGCAGCCCGGGACAGGGGGAGGGGGTCAAAAACATTCAGTACTTC. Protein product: CASSPGQGEGVKNIQYF.

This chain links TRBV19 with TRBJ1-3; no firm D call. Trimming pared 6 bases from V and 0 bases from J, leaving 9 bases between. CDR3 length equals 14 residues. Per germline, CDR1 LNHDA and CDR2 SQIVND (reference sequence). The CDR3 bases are TGTGCCAGTAGAGGACCGGACTCTGGAAACACCATATATTTT. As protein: CASRGPDSGNTIYF. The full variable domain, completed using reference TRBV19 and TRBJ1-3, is DGGITQSPKYLFRKEGQNVTLSCEQNLNHDAMYWYRQDPGQGLRLIYYSQIVNDFQKGDIAEGYSVSREKKESFPLTVTSAQKNPTAFYLCASRGPDSGNTIYFGEGSWLTVV.

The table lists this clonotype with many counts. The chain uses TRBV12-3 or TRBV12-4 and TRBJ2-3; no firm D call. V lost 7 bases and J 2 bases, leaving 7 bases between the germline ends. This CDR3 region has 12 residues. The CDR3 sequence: CASMLSTDTQYF. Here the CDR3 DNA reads TGTGCCAGCATGTTATCCACAGATACGCAGTATTTT.

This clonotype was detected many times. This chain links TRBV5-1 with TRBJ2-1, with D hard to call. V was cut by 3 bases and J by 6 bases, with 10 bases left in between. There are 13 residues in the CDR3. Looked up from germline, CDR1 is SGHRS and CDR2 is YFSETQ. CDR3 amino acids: CASSSLTSNEQFF. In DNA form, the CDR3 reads TGCGCCAGCAGCTCTCTTACTTCCAATGAGCAGTTCTTC.

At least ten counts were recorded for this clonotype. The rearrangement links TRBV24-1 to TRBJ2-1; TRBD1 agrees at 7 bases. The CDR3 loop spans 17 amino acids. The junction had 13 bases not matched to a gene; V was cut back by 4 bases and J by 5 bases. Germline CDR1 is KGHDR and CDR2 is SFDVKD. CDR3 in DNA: TGTGCCACCAGTGACCGATTACCGGGACAGAAGCACAATGAGCAGTTCTTC. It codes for CATSDRLPGQKHNEQFF.

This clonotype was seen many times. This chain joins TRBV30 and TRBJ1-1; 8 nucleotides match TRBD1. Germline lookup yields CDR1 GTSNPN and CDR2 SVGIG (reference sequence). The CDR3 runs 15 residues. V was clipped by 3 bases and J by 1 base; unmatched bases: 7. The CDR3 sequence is CAWRKRQGPNTEAFF. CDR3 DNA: TGTGCCTGGAGGAAAAGACAGGGGCCGAACACTGAAGCTTTCTTT.

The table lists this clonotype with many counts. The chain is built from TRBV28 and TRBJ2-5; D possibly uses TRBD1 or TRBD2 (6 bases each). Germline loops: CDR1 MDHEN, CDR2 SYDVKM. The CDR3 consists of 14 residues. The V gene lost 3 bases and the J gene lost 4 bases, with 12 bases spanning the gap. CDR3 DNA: TGTGCCAGCAGTTTGTTCGGAGGGGGAGAGACCCAGTACTTC. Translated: CASSLFGGGETQYF.

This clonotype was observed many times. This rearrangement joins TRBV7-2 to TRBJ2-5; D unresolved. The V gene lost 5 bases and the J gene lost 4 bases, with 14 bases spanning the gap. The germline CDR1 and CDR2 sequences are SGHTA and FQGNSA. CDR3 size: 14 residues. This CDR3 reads CASSPQFAGETQYF. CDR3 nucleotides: TGTGCCAGCAGCCCACAATTCGCAGGAGAGACCCAGTACTTC.

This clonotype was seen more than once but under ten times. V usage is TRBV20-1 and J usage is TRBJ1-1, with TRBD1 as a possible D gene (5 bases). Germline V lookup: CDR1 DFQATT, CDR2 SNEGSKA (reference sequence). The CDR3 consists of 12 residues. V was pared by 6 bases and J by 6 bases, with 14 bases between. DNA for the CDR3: TGCAGTGCCACACGGGGGTTCCCTGAAGCTTTCTTT. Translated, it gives CSATRGFPEAFF.

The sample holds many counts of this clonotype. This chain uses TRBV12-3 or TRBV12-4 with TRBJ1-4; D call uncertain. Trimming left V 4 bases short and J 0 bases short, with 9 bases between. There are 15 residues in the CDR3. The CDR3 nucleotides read TGTGCCAGCAGTTCCTCAGACACAACTAATGAAAAACTGTTTTTT. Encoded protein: CASSSSDTTNEKLFF.

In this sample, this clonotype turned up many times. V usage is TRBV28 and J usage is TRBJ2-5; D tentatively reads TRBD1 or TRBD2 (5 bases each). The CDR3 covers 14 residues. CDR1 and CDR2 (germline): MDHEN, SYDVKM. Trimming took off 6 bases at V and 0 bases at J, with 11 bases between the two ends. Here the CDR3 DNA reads TGTGCCAGCAGCCCGGGACCGTACCAAGAGACCCAGTACTTC. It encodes CASSPGPYQETQYF.

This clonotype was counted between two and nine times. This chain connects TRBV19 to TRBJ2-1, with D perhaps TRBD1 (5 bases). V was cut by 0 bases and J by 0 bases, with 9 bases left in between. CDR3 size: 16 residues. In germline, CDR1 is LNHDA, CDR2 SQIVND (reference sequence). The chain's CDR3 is CASSIDQGSSYNEQFF. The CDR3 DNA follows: TGTGCCAGTAGTATAGATCAGGGAAGCTCCTACAATGAGCAGTTCTTC.

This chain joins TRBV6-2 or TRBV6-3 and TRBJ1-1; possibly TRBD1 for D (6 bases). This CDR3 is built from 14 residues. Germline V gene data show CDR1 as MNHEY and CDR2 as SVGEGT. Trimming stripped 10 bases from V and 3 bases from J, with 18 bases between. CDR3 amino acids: CAILRGAGDTEAFF. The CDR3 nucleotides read TGTGCCATCCTGAGGGGGGCCGGGGACACTGAAGCTTTCTTT.

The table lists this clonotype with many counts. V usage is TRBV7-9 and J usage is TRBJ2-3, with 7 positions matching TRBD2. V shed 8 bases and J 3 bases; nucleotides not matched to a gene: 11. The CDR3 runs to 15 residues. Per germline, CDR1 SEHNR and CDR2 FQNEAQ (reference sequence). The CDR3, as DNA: TGTGCCAGCTACTACGCGGGAGCGGGTACAGATACGCAGTATTTT. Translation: CASYYAGAGTDTQYF. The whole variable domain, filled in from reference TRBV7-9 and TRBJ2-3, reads DTGVSQNPRHKITKRGQNVTFRCDPISEHNRLYWYRQTLGQGPEFLTYFQNEAQLEKSRLLSDRFSAERPKGSFSTLEIQRTEQGDSAMYLCASYYAGAGTDTQYFGPGTRLTVL.

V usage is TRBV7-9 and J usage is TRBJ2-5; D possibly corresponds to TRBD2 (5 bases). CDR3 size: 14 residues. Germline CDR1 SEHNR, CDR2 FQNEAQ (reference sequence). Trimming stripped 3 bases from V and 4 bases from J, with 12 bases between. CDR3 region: CASSFMTGGETQYF. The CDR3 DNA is TGTGCCAGCAGCTTTATGACCGGAGGAGAGACCCAGTACTTC.

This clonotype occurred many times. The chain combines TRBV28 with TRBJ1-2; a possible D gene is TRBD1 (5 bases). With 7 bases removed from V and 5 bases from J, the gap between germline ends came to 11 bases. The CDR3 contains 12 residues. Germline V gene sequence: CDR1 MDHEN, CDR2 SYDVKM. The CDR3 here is CASTDRFYGYTF. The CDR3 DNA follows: TGTGCCAGCACCGACAGATTTTATGGCTACACCTTC.

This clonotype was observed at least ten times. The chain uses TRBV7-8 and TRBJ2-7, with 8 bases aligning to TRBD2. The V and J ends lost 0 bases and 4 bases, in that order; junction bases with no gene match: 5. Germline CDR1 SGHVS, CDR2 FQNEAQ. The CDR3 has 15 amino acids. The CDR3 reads CASSLAPGRGYEQYF. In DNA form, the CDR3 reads TGTGCCAGCAGCTTAGCGCCCGGGAGGGGTTACGAGCAGTACTTC.

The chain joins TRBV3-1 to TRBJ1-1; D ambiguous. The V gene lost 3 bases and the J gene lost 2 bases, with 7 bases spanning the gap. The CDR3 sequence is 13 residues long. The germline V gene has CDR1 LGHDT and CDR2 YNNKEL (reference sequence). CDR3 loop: CASSQTPNTEAFF. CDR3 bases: TGTGCCAGCAGCCAGACACCAAACACTGAAGCTTTCTTT.

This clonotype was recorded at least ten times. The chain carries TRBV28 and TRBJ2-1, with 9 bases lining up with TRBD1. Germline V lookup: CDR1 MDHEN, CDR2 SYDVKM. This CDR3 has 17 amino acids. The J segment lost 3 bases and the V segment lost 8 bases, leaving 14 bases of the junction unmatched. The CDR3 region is CASRLNRGRSHYNEQFF. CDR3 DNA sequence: TGTGCCAGCCGCCTTAACAGGGGGCGTTCCCACTACAATGAGCAGTTCTTC.

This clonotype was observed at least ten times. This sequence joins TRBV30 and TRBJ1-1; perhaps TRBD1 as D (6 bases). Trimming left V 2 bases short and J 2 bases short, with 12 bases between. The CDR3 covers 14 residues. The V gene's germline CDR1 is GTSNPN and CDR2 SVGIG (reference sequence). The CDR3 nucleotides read TGTGCCTGGAGTCCAGCAGGGGTTAACACTGAAGCTTTCTTT. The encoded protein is CAWSPAGVNTEAFF.

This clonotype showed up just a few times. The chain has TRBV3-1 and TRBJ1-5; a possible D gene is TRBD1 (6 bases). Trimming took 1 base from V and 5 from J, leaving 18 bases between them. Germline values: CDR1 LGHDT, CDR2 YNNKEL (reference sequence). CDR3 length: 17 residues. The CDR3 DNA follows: TGTGCCAGCAGCCAAGGGGGGGGTACAGGGTACGATCAGCCCCAGCATTTT. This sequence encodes CASSQGGGTGYDQPQHF.

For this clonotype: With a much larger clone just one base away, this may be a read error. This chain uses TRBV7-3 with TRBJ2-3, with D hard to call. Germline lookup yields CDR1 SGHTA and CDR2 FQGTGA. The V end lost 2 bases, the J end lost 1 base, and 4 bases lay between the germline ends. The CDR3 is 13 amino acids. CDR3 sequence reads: CASSLYGTDTQYF. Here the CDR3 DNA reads TGTGCCAGCAGCTTATACGGCACAGATACGCAGTATTTT.

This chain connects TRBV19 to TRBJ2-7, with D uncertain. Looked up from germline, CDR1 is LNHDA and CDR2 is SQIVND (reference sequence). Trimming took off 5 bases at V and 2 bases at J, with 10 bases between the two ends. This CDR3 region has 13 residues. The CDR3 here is CASSPGIPYEQYF. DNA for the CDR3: TGTGCCAGTAGTCCGGGCATCCCCTACGAGCAGTACTTC. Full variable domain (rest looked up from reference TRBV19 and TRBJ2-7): DGGITQSPKYLFRKEGQNVTLSCEQNLNHDAMYWYRQDPGQGLRLIYYSQIVNDFQKGDIAEGYSVSREKKESFPLTVTSAQKNPTAFYLCASSPGIPYEQYFGPGTRLTVT.

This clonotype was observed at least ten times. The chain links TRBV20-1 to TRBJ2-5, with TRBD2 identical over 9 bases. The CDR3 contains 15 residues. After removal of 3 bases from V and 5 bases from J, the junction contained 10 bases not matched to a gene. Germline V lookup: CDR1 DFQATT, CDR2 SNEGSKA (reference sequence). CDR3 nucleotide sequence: TGCAGTGCTAGCGGGCTAGCGGGGAATCTGGAGACCCAGTACTTC. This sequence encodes CSASGLAGNLETQYF.

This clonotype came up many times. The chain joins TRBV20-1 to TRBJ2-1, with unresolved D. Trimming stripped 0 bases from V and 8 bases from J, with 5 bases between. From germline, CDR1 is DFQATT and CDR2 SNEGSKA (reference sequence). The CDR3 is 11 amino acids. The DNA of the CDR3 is TGCAGTGCTAGAGATCTTGATGAGCAGTTCTTC. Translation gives CSARDLDEQFF.

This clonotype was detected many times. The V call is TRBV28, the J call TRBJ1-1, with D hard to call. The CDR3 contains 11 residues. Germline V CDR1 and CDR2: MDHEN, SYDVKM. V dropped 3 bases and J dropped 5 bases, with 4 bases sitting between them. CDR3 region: CASSLITEAFF. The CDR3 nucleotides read TGTGCCAGCAGTTTGATTACTGAAGCTTTCTTT.

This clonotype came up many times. The CDR3 bases are TGCGCCAGCAGCTGGGCGTATGAGCAGTTCTTC. It codes for CASSWAYEQFF. The V call is TRBV5-1, the J call TRBJ2-1; D unresolved. Trimming took 3 bases from V and 8 from J, leaving 6 bases between them. The CDR3 length is 11 residues. Germline V gives CDR1 SGHRS, CDR2 YFSETQ.

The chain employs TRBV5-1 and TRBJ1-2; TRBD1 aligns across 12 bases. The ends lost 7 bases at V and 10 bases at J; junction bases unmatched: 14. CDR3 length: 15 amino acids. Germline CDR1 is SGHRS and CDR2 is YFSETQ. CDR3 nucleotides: TGCGCCAGCCGCCCGGGACAGGGGGCCGGAATCCCCTACACCTTC. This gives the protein CASRPGQGAGIPYTF.

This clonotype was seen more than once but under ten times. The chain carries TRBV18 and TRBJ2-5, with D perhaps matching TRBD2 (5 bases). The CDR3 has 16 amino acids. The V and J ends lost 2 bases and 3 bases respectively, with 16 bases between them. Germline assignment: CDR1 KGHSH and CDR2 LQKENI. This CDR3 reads CASSPNDYYLKETQYF. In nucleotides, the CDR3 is TGTGCCAGCTCACCAAACGACTACTACCTTAAAGAGACCCAGTACTTC.

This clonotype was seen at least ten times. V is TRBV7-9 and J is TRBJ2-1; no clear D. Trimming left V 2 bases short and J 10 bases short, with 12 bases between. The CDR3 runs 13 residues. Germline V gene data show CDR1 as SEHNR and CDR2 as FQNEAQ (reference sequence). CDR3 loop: CASSLSNRAEQFF. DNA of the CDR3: TGTGCCAGCAGCTTAAGTAATAGGGCCGAGCAGTTCTTC.

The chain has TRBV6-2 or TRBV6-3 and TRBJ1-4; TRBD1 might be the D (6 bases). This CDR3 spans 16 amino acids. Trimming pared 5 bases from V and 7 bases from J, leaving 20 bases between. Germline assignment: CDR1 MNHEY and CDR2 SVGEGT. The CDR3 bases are TGTGCCAGCAGTCCCCTCGGACAGACAACTGGTGAAAAACTGTTTTTT. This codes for CASSPLGQTTGEKLFF.